This T cell receptor (beta chain) was observed in a study of T-cell reconstitution after alpha-beta-depleted transplantation in children. This clonotype was counted a few times. No antigen is known for it. Trimming left V 3 bases short and J 3 bases short, with 12 bases between. CDR3 length equals 15 residues. Germline CDR1 SGHNT, CDR2 YENEEA. Study-wide points: By about two months after transplant, alpha-beta T cells reportedly arose from several hundred graft clones that had expanded. From surviving recipient T cells and thymic progenitors came the high day-60 TCRbeta diversity observed in some patients. From newly produced T cells came most of the T-cell counts and diversity one year after transplant.

The TCRbeta library was prepared with unique molecular identifiers. A single record per CDR3 protein comes from TCRdb applying MiXCR to the PCR reads. The top ten clones hold approximately 30% of a sample with 440,000 or so distinct CDR3 sequences, about 45% of them seen once. The chain carries TRBV11-3 and TRBJ2-1; possibly TRBD1 or TRBD2 for D (5 bases each). The sequence derives from a girl aged 2-10 years with aplastic anemia, due to receive a stem cell transplant. This specimen consisted of PBMCs, obtained before TCRalphabeta/CD19-depleted stem cell transplant. The CDR3 bases are TGTGCCAGCAGCTTCCCCGGGGCGGGCTACAATGAGCAGTTCTTC. It translates to CASSFPGAGYNEQFF.